This T cell receptor (beta chain) was profiled in a study of response to subunit inactivated influenza vaccine. The study, taken as a whole, reports: Each seasonal flu vaccination may recruit only limited new T cells, authors suggested.

One entry per CDR3 protein results from TCRdb running MiXCR on the RT-PCR reads. The data contain under 550,000 distinct CDR3 sequences, under 9% of them singletons. A few counts support this clonotype. Its antigen is not known. The sequences come from PBMCs from blood, collected about 23 months after vaccination. This TCR was sampled from a man aged 50 to 75 who received an inactivated influenza vaccine.

CDR3 coding DNA: TGTGCCAGCAGTGAAGGGACGCGGGGTACGCAGTATTTT. It encodes CASSEGTRGTQYF. The chain combines TRBV6-1 with TRBJ2-3, with TRBD2 as a possible D gene (6 bases). V lost 1 base and J lost 8, with 10 bases in between. The CDR3 totals 13 residues. Germline V lookup: CDR1 MNHNS, CDR2 SASEGT.